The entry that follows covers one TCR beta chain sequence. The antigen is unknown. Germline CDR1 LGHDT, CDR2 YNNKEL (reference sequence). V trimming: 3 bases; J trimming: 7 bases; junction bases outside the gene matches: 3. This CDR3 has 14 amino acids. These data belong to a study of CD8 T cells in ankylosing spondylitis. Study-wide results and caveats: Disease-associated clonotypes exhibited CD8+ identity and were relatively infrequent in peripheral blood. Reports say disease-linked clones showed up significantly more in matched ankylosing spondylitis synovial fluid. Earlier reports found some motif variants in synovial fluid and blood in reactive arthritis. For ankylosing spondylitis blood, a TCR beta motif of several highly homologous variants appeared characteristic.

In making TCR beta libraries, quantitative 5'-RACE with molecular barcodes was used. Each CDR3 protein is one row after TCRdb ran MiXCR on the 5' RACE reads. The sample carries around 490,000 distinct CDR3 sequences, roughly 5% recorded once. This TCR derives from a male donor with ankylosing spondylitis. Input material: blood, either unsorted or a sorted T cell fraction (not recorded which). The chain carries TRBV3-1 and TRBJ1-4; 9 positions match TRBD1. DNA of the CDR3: TGTGCCAGCAGCCAGGGGACAGGGCTTGAAAAACTGTTTTTT. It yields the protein CASSQGTGLEKLFF.